Following are 6 T cell receptor beta chains from one sample sequenced in a study of cytomegalovirus exposure and HLA in healthy donors. The PCR employed 60 Vbeta primers together with 13 Jbeta primers. The assay was immunoSEQ multiplex PCR, and TCRdb's table has in-frame clones only and misses some. The sample includes roughly 150,000 clones, roughly three quarters of them seen just once. Sequencing used PBMCs. The source of these receptors is a middle-aged man in good health and CMV-seronegative.

The chain joins TRBV4-1 to TRBJ2-1; TRBD2 matches at 10 bases. The J segment lost 8 bases and the V segment lost 3 bases, leaving 16 bases of the junction unmatched. Germline V gives CDR1 MGHRA, CDR2 YSYEKL. There are 18 residues in the CDR3. DNA for the CDR3: TGCGCCAGCAGCCACCCGGCCAAACTAGCGGGACCAGGCGATGAGCAGTTCTTC. This sequence encodes CASSHPAKLAGPGDEQFF.

The chain uses TRBV4-3 and TRBJ2-7; 9 bases match TRBD2. CDR3 length: 16 amino acids. The junction had 11 bases not matched to a gene; V was cut back by 3 bases and J by 5 bases. Germline assignment: CDR1 LGHNA and CDR2 YSLEER. The CDR3 reads CASSQDGLARWNEQYF. In nucleotides, the CDR3 is TGCGCCAGCAGCCAGGACGGACTAGCGAGGTGGAACGAGCAGTACTTC.

The chain recombines TRBV2 with TRBJ2-5; 14 bases align to TRBD2. The CDR3 covers 15 residues. The germline gives CDR1 SNHLY, CDR2 FYNNEI. With V trimmed by 6 bases and J by 9 bases, 9 bases remained unmatched. This CDR3 is CASRGTSGGVTAQYF. The CDR3 DNA is TGTGCCAGCAGAGGGACTAGCGGGGGAGTTACGGCCCAGTACTTC.

This clone was recorded a few times. The V call is TRBV7-9, the J call TRBJ2-1; weak D call: TRBD1 (5 bases). Germline CDR1 reads SEHNR; CDR2 reads FQNEAQ (reference sequence). The CDR3 has 15 residues. V was shortened by 5 bases and J by 0 bases, with 11 bases between the two germline ends. CDR3 sequence: CASSDSTYSYNEQFF. Here the CDR3 DNA reads TGTGCCAGCAGCGACAGCACCTACTCCTACAATGAGCAGTTCTTC. The full variable domain, its missing parts supplied by reference TRBV7-9 and TRBJ2-1, is DTGVSQNPRHKITKRGQNVTFRCDPISEHNRLYWYRQTLGQGPEFLTYFQNEAQLEKSRLLSDRFSAERPKGSFSTLEIQRTEQGDSAMYLCASSDSTYSYNEQFFGPGTRLTVL.

CDR3 amino acids: CATAARVGEKLFF. The CDR3 region has the DNA TGTGCCACGGCCGCCAGGGTTGGTGAAAAACTGTTTTTT. This chain connects TRBV6-6 to TRBJ1-4; perhaps TRBD1 as D (5 bases). The ends were cut back, 10 bases at V and 7 bases at J, with 16 bases in the middle. The CDR3 is 13 residues long. Looked up from germline, CDR1 is MNHNY and CDR2 is SVGAGI (reference sequence).

Only one count was recorded for this clone. The chain uses TRBV6-6 and TRBJ2-1; 9 nucleotides agree with TRBD2. After removal of 2 bases from V and 9 bases from J, the junction contained 5 bases not matched to a gene. CDR1 is MNHNY, CDR2 SVGAGI, per germline (reference sequence). This CDR3 spans 14 amino acids. CDR3 DNA: TGTGCCAGCAGTTACCTAGCGGGAATCGGTGAGCAGTTCTTC. Its protein is CASSYLAGIGEQFF.